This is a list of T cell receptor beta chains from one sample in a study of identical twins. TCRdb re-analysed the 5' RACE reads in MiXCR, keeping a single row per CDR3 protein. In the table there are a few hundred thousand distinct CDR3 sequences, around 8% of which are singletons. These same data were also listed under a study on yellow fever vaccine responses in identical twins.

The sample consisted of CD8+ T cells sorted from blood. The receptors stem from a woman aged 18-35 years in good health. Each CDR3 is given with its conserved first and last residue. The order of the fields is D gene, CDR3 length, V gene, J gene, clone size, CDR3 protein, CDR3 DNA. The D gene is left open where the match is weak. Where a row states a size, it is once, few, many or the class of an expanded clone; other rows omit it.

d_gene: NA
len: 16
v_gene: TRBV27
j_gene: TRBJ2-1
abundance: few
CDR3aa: CASSFLPTLSGNEQFF
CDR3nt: TGTGCCAGCAGTTTCCTGCCCACCCTTTCTGGCAATGAGCAGTTCTTC

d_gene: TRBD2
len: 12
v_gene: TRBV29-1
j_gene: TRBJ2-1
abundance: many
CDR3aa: CSVLAAYNEQFF
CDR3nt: TGCAGCGTTCTAGCGGCATACAATGAGCAGTTCTTC

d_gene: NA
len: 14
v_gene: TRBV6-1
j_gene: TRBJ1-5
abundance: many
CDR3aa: CASRSQGTNQPQHF
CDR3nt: TGTGCCAGCAGGTCACAGGGAACCAATCAGCCCCAGCATTTT

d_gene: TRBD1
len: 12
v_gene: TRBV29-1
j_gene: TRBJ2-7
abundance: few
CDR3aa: CSVGQGAYEQYF
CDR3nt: TGCAGCGTAGGACAGGGAGCGTACGAGCAGTACTTC

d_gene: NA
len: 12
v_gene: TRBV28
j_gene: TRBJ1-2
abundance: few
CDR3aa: CASSFGGFGYTF
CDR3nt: TGTGCCAGCAGTTTTGGGGGATTCGGCTACACCTTC

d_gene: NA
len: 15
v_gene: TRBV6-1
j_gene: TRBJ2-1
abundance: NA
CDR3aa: CASSERSQRFNEQFF
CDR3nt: TGTGCCAGCAGTGAAAGATCTCAAAGATTCAATGAGCAGTTCTTC

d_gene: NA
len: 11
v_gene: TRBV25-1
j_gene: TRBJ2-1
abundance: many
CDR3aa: CASSGSNEQFF
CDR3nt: TGTGCCAGCTCAGGGAGCAATGAGCAGTTCTTC

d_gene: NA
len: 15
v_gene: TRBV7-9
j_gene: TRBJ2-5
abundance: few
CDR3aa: CASSWSQVTQETQYF
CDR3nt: TGTGCCAGCAGCTGGTCACAGGTAACCCAAGAGACCCAGTACTTC

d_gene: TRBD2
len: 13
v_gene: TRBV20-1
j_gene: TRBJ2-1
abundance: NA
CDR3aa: CSATKLANDEQFF
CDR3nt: TGCAGTGCTACAAAACTAGCGAACGATGAGCAGTTCTTC

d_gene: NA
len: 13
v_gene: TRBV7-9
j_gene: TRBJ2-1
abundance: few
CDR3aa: CASSHRDSDVQFF
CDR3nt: TGTGCCAGCAGCCACCGGGACTCGGACGTGCAGTTCTTC

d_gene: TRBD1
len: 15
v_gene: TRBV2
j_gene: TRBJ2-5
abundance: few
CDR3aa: CASSEGRGQSETQYF
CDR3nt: TGTGCCAGCAGTGAAGGCAGGGGGCAGTCCGAGACCCAGTACTTC

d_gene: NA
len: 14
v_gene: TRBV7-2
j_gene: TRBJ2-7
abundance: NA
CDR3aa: CASSETAESYEQYF
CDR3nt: TGTGCCAGCAGCGAAACGGCGGAGAGCTACGAGCAGTACTTC

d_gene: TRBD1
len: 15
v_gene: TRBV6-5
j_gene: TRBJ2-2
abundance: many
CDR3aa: CASSSGTGGTGELFF
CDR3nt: TGTGCCAGCAGTTCCGGGACAGGAGGGACCGGGGAGCTGTTTTTT

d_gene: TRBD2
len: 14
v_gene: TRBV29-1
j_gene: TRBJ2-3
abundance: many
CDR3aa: CSVEPAGWADTQYF
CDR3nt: TGCAGCGTTGAACCAGCGGGATGGGCAGATACGCAGTATTTT

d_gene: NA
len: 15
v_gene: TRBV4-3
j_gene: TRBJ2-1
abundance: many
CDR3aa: CASSQDLYGHNEQFF
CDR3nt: TGCGCCAGCAGCCAAGATCTGTACGGCCACAATGAGCAGTTCTTC

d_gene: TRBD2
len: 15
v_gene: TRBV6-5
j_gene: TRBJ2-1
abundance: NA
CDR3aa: CASSSQGLAGDEQFF
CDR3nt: TGTGCCAGCAGTTCCCAGGGACTAGCGGGGGATGAGCAGTTCTTC

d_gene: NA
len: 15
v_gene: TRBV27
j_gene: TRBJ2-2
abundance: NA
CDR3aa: CASSTSGENTGELFF
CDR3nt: TGTGCCAGCAGTACGAGTGGAGAGAACACCGGGGAGCTGTTTTTT

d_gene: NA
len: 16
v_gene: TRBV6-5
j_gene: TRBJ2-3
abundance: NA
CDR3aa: CASSYSRGPEADTQYF
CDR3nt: TGTGCCAGCAGTTACTCGAGGGGCCCCGAGGCAGATACGCAGTATTTT

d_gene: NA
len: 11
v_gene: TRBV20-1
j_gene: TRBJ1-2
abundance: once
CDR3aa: CSARDLYGYTF
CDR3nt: TGCAGTGCTAGAGATCTATATGGCTACACCTTC

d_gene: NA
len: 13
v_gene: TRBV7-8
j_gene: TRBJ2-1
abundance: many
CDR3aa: CASSLGWQAEQFF
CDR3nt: TGTGCCAGCAGCTTAGGCTGGCAGGCGGAGCAGTTCTTC

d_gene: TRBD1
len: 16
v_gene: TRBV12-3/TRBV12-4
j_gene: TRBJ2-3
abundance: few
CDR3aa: CASRLAGQGATDTQYF
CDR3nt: TGTGCCAGCAGGTTAGCGGGACAGGGGGCTACAGATACGCAGTATTTT

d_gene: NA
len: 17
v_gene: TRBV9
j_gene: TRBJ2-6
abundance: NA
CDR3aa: CASSGTGRLSGANVLTF
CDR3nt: TGTGCCAGCAGCGGTACGGGACGCCTCTCTGGGGCCAACGTCCTGACTTTC

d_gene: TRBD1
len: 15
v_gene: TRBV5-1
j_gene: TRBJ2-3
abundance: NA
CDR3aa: CASRGTGGRTDTQYF
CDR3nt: TGCGCCAGCAGAGGTACAGGGGGAAGAACGGATACGCAGTATTTT

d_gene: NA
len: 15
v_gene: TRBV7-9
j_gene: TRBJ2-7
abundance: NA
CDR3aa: CASSAVGAGGIEQYF
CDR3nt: TGTGCCAGCAGCGCCGTGGGAGCGGGTGGGATCGAGCAGTACTTC

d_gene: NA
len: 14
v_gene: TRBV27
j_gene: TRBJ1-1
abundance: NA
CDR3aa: CASISGTQSTEAFF
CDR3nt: TGTGCCAGCATCTCCGGGACTCAAAGCACTGAAGCTTTCTTT

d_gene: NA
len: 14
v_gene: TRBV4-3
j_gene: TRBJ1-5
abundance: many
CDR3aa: CASSQDPQEQPQHF
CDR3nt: TGCGCCAGCAGCCAAGATCCACAGGAGCAGCCCCAGCATTTT

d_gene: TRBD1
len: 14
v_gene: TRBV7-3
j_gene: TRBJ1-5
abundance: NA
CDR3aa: CASETGDSGQPQHF
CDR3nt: TGTGCCAGCGAAACAGGGGACAGTGGACAGCCCCAGCATTTT

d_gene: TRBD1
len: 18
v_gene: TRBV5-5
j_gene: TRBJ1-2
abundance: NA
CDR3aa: CASSRHIRTGDSNYGYTF
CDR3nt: TGTGCCAGCAGCCGCCATATAAGGACAGGGGACTCTAACTATGGCTACACCTTC

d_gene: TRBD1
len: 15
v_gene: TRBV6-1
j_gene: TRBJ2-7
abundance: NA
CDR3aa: CASRDDRGHSYEQYF
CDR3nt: TGTGCCAGCAGAGACGACAGGGGTCACTCCTACGAGCAGTACTTC

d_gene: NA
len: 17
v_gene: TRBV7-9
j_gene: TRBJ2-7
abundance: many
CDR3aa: CASSSAVNLGGGYEQYF
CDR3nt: TGTGCCAGCAGCTCAGCGGTGAATTTGGGTGGGGGATACGAGCAGTACTTC

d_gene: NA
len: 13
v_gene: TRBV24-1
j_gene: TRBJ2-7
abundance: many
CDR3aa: CATRGGSSYEQYF
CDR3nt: TGTGCCACCCGGGGTGGGAGCTCCTACGAGCAGTACTTC

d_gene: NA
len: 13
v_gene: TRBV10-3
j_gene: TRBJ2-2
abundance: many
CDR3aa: CAISDGGAGELFF
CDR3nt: TGTGCCATCAGTGACGGGGGCGCCGGGGAGCTGTTTTTT

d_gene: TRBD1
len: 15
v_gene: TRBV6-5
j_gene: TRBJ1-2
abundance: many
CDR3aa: CASSYPDRGPHGYTF
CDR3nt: TGTGCCAGCAGTTATCCCGACAGGGGACCACACGGCTACACCTTC

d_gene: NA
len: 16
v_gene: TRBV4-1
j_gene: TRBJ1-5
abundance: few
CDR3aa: CASSQDESNPYQPQHF
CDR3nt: TGCGCCAGCAGCCAAGATGAGTCCAACCCTTATCAGCCCCAGCATTTT

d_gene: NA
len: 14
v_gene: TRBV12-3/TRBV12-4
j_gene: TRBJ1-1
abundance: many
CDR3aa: CASSYARGGTEAFF
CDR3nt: TGTGCCAGCAGTTACGCCAGGGGTGGGACTGAAGCTTTCTTT

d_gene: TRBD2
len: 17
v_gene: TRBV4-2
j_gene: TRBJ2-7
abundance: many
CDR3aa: CASSQDWELAGPYEQYF
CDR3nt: TGTGCCAGCAGCCAAGATTGGGAACTAGCGGGTCCCTACGAGCAGTACTTC